These 31 T cell receptor beta chains were sequenced from one sample in a study of TIL therapy for anti-PD-1-resistant metastatic lung cancer. The libraries were made with immunoSEQ v3. The repertoire was sequenced with immunoSEQ multiplex PCR; TCRdb's copy has only in-frame clones and lacks some. Among under 15,000 clones listed, more than 75% were seen once. This sample's time point: pre-treatment sample, taken before nivolumab and TIL therapy. The starting material was blood, obtained at baseline. The receptors were sampled from a person aged 25 to 85 with non-small cell lung cancer.

V gene TRBV2 combines with J gene TRBJ2-2; D not resolved. Germline CDR1 reads SNHLY; CDR2 reads FYNNEI. V was trimmed by 6 bases and J by 6 bases, leaving 5 bases between them. This CDR3 has 11 residues. CDR3 sequence (DNA): TGTGCCAGCAGCCCGGCCGGGGAGCTGTTTTTT. This gives the protein CASSPAGELFF.

This clone has more than one count but fewer than ten. This chain uses TRBV21-1 with TRBJ1-5. TRBV21-1 is listed as a pseudogene. The CDR3 has 14 amino acids. The CDR3 nucleotides read TGTGCCAGCAGCAAAGGGGATAGCAATCAGCCCCAGCATTTT. This sequence encodes CASSKGDSNQPQHF.

The J gene is TRBJ2-7, the V gene TRBV4-3; D is unresolved. CDR3 length: 15 amino acids. CDR1 and CDR2 (germline): LGHNA, YSLEER. Between the trimmed V and J ends, which lost 2 bases and 4 bases, there was a span of 15 bases. The CDR3 sequence: CASSQTQDGSYEQYF. The CDR3 DNA reads TGCGCCAGCAGCCAAACCCAGGATGGCAGTTACGAGCAGTACTTC.

V is TRBV27 and J is TRBJ1-2; no reliable D call. CDR3 length equals 15 residues. The V and J ends lost 1 base and 2 bases respectively, with 11 bases between them. Germline CDR1 reads MNHEY; CDR2 reads SMNVEV (reference sequence). The CDR3 region is CASSLYLGANYGYTF. The DNA of the CDR3 is TGTGCCAGCAGTTTATACCTGGGAGCAAACTATGGCTACACCTTC.

The chain has TRBV5-6 and TRBJ2-1; D is perhaps TRBD2 (5 bases). V was clipped by 2 bases and J by 7 bases, with 10 bases between them. CDR3 size: 13 residues. Germline-derived CDR1 and CDR2 are SGHDT and YYEEEE. This chain's CDR3 is CASSFYSGNEQFF. In DNA, the CDR3 is TGTGCCAGCAGCTTCTACTCGGGGAATGAGCAGTTCTTC.

This clone was picked up a small number of times. The chain couples TRBV27 to TRBJ2-7; 7 positions match TRBD1. The CDR3 is made up of 15 amino acids. V gave up 4 bases and J gave up 2 bases; unmatched junction bases: 8. In germline, CDR1 is MNHEY, CDR2 SMNVEV (reference sequence). The CDR3 sequence is CASSSSDRLTYEQYF. In DNA, the CDR3 is TGTGCCAGCAGTTCCTCGGACAGGCTGACCTACGAGCAGTACTTC.

This clone occurred once. The chain uses TRBV6-5 and TRBJ1-2, with D hard to call. CDR1 is MNHEY, CDR2 SVGAGI, per germline. V shed 6 bases and J shed 5 bases, with 10 bases lying between them. The CDR3 contains 12 residues. The CDR3 nucleotides read TGTGCCAGCAGGGAAGGGTATTATGGCTACACCTTC. Translating it yields CASREGYYGYTF.

V is TRBV7-2 and J is TRBJ1-5; D is possibly TRBD1 (5 bases). The CDR3 covers 14 residues. The germline CDR1 and CDR2 sequences are SGHTA and FQGNSA. V was pared by 1 base and J by 6 bases, with 10 bases between. The CDR3 DNA follows: TGTGCCAGCAGCTTAGTGGGGGAGGGTCAGCCCCAGCATTTT. It specifies CASSLVGEGQPQHF.

The chain is built from TRBV4-3 and TRBJ2-2; TRBD1 agrees at 7 bases. The CDR3 is 13 residues long. Unmatched junction bases numbered 1, after V lost 4 bases and J lost 5 bases. Germline-derived CDR1 and CDR2 are LGHNA and YSLEER. Here the CDR3 reads CASSRDRTGELFF. CDR3 bases: TGCGCCAGCAGCCGGGACAGAACCGGGGAGCTGTTTTTT.

This chain connects TRBV4-2 to TRBJ2-4; 8 nucleotides line up with TRBD2. Germline-derived CDR1 and CDR2 are LGHNA and YNFKEQ. This CDR3 region has 15 residues. The J segment lost 5 bases and the V segment lost 4 bases, leaving 7 bases of the junction unmatched. CDR3 sequence (DNA): TGTGCCAGCAGCCCATCTCTAGCGGGCGAAAACATTCAGTACTTC. Residues: CASSPSLAGENIQYF.

The rearrangement joins TRBV10-3 to TRBJ2-7; a weak D match, TRBD1 (6 bases). CDR3 size: 15 residues. Trimming cost V 2 bases and J 4 bases, with 15 bases left between them. Germline assignment: CDR1 ENHRY and CDR2 SYGVKD. The CDR3 coding sequence is TGTGCCATCAGTGAGGTCCAGGGGTTAACTTACGAGCAGTACTTC. This codes for CAISEVQGLTYEQYF.

The chain links TRBV5-5 to TRBJ1-4; 9 nucleotides match TRBD1. The trim removed 4 bases at V and 7 bases at J, leaving 11 bases unmatched. The CDR3 has 16 amino acids. Germline V gene data show CDR1 as SGHKS and CDR2 as YYEKEE (reference sequence). CDR3 in amino acids: CASSPRQGVLFEKLFF. In DNA, the CDR3 is TGTGCCAGCAGCCCGAGACAGGGGGTTCTGTTTGAAAAACTGTTTTTT. Filled out from reference TRBV5-5 and TRBJ1-4, the complete variable domain reads DAGVTQSPTHLIKTRGQQVTLRCSPISGHKSVSWYQQVLGQGPQFIFQYYEKEERGRGNFPDRFSARQFPNYSSELNVNALLLGDSALYLCASSPRQGVLFEKLFFGSGTQLSVL.

This clone was seen once. This chain joins TRBV7-9 and TRBJ2-7, with 9 positions matching TRBD1. This CDR3 contains 18 residues. Germline CDR1 and CDR2: SEHNR and FQNEAQ (reference sequence). V was pared by 1 base and J by 2 bases, with 12 bases of the junction left unmatched. DNA of the CDR3: TGTGCCAGCAGCTTAGGGAGTTTCGGACAGGGGACCCCCTACGAGCAGTACTTC. It yields the protein CASSLGSFGQGTPYEQYF.

The chain is built from TRBV4-1 and TRBJ2-2; D unclear. Germline loops: CDR1 MGHRA, CDR2 YSYEKL. V shed 4 bases and J shed 3 bases, with 15 bases lying between them. This CDR3 comprises 16 residues. The CDR3 is CASSLRHEYYTGELFF. The CDR3 bases are TGCGCCAGCAGCCTCCGACACGAATATTACACCGGGGAGCTGTTTTTT.

The chain links TRBV11-2 to TRBJ1-5; D possibly corresponds to TRBD1 (6 bases). Germline CDR1 is SGHAT and CDR2 is FQNNGV. The V gene lost 2 bases and the J gene lost 4 bases, with 6 bases spanning the gap. CDR3 size: 13 residues. The DNA for the CDR3 is TGTGCCAGCAGCTTACAGGGGAATCAGCCCCAGCATTTT. Residues: CASSLQGNQPQHF.

This sequence joins TRBV7-2 and TRBJ2-3; D unclear. This CDR3 has 13 amino acids. With 0 bases removed from V and 2 bases from J, the gap between germline ends came to 3 bases. Germline V CDR1 and CDR2: SGHTA, FQGNSA. In nucleotides, the CDR3 is TGTGCCAGCAGCTTAGCTTACACAGATACGCAGTATTTT. Its translation is CASSLAYTDTQYF.

The chain couples TRBV7-9 to TRBJ2-2, with TRBD1 as a possible D gene (6 bases). Trimming removed 5 bases from V and 6 bases from J, with 7 bases in between. The CDR3 runs 12 residues. Per germline, CDR1 SEHNR and CDR2 FQNEAQ (reference sequence). The DNA of the CDR3 is TGTGCCAGCAGCCAGGGGTCCGGGGAGCTGTTTTTT. This sequence encodes CASSQGSGELFF.

This clone was counted a few times. Other nucleotide sequences from this sample produce the same CDR3. The V gene is TRBV19, the J gene TRBJ1-1, with D unclear. The CDR3 sequence is 13 residues long. The ends were cut back, 3 bases at V and 5 bases at J, with 10 bases in the middle. Germline V lookup: CDR1 LNHDA, CDR2 SQIVND (reference sequence). CDR3 region: CASSISGNTEAFF. CDR3 nucleotide sequence: TGTGCCAGTAGTATTTCGGGTAATACTGAAGCTTTCTTT.

CDR3 residues: CASSTLKGQNYGYTF. The CDR3 DNA is TGTGCCAGCTCAACTCTTAAGGGACAAAACTATGGCTACACCTTC. V gene TRBV18 combines with J gene TRBJ1-2; possible D gene TRBD1, 6 bases. The ends were cut back, 5 bases at V and 2 bases at J, with 15 bases in the middle. Per germline, CDR1 KGHSH and CDR2 LQKENI. This CDR3 region has 15 residues.

The chain employs TRBV6-4 and TRBJ2-3; D possibly corresponds to TRBD1 (5 bases). The germline CDR1 and CDR2 sequences are MRHNA and SNTAGT. The CDR3 runs 14 residues. With 4 bases removed from V and 2 bases from J, the gap between germline ends came to 10 bases. CDR3 bases: TGTGCCAGCAGTGCATTGGACAACACAGATACGCAGTATTTT. Translated: CASSALDNTDTQYF.

J is TRBJ1-2 and V is TRBV19; D might be TRBD1 (6 bases). Germline loops: CDR1 LNHDA, CDR2 SQIVND (reference sequence). There are 13 residues in the CDR3. The ends were cut back, 10 bases at V and 5 bases at J, with 17 bases in the middle. CDR3 in amino acids: CATGSGTNYGYTF. The CDR3 region has the DNA TGTGCCACTGGGTCCGGGACAAATTATGGCTACACCTTC.

The rearrangement uses TRBV19 and TRBJ2-3; D remains ambiguous. This CDR3 has 12 amino acids. The V end was cut by 5 bases, the J end by 6 bases, with 9 bases between. Per germline, CDR1 LNHDA and CDR2 SQIVND (reference sequence). The CDR3 DNA reads TGTGCCAGTAGTCCGCAGTCGGATACGCAGTATTTT. This sequence encodes CASSPQSDTQYF.

The chain has TRBV11-2 and TRBJ2-1, with 8 bases fitting TRBD1. Germline assignment: CDR1 SGHAT and CDR2 FQNNGV. The CDR3 is 15 residues long. Trimming took 1 base from V and 4 from J; bases not matched to a gene: 3. The CDR3 coding sequence is TGTGCCAGCAGCTTAGGGACAGGGTCGTACAATGAGCAGTTCTTC. It codes for CASSLGTGSYNEQFF.

The chain links TRBV19 to TRBJ2-1, with D possibly matching TRBD2 (6 bases). Trimming pared 7 bases from V and 4 bases from J, leaving 23 bases between. The V gene's germline CDR1 is LNHDA and CDR2 SQIVND (reference sequence). The CDR3 is made up of 17 amino acids. As DNA, the CDR3 is TGTGCCAGTACTACCGGGGCGGAGGGGTGGGGTTACAATGAGCAGTTCTTC. Protein sequence: CASTTGAEGWGYNEQFF.

The chain links TRBV9 to TRBJ1-5; possibly TRBD1 for D (5 bases). Germline loops: CDR1 SGDLS, CDR2 YYNGEE. There are 14 residues in the CDR3. The ends were cut back, 3 bases at V and 5 bases at J, with 12 bases in the middle. This CDR3 reads CASSAGRPYQPQHF. The CDR3 coding sequence is TGTGCCAGCAGCGCAGGGCGCCCTTATCAGCCCCAGCATTTT.

The rearrangement joins TRBV15 to TRBJ1-2, with a weak D call TRBD1 (6 bases). Germline values: CDR1 LNHNV, CDR2 YYDKDF (reference sequence). The ends were cut back, 0 bases at V and 2 bases at J, with 19 bases in the middle. This CDR3 region has 18 residues. The CDR3 sequence: CATSRDINRDTLNYGYTF. The CDR3 nucleotides are TGTGCCACCAGCAGAGATATAAACCGGGACACCCTAAACTATGGCTACACCTTC.

This clone was counted between two and nine times. The chain uses TRBV2 and TRBJ1-5; possibly TRBD1 for D (5 bases). The CDR3 consists of 13 residues. In germline, CDR1 is SNHLY, CDR2 FYNNEI. V was trimmed by 11 bases and J by 7 bases, leaving 18 bases between them. The CDR3 DNA follows: TGTGCCGGCCGTGGGGGACGGGGACAGCCCCAGCATTTT. The encoded protein is CAGRGGRGQPQHF.

This clone was observed a handful of times. The chain joins TRBV5-1 to TRBJ1-1; D is ambiguous. CDR1 is SGHRS and CDR2 is YFSETQ in the germline V gene. V lost 4 bases and J lost 5, with 18 bases in between. The CDR3 covers 15 residues. CDR3 in DNA: TGCGCCAGCAGCCCCCTTGATCGGCTCGGGACTGAAGCTTTCTTT. Protein product: CASSPLDRLGTEAFF.

This chain uses TRBV7-8 with TRBJ2-5; 13 nucleotides match TRBD2. With 5 bases clipped from V and 5 bases from J, the junction kept 14 bases outside the gene matches. CDR3 length equals 18 residues. Germline V gene lookup returns CDR1 SGHVS and CDR2 FQNEAQ. This chain's CDR3 is CASSTGLAGVVRRETQYF. CDR3 DNA: TGTGCCAGCAGCACCGGACTAGCGGGAGTGGTAAGACGGGAGACCCAGTACTTC.

The chain couples TRBV11-2 to TRBJ1-3; unclear D gene. This CDR3 is 14 amino acids long. The ends were cut back, 5 bases at V and 4 bases at J, with 12 bases in the middle. Germline-derived CDR1 and CDR2 are SGHAT and FQNNGV. CDR3 in DNA: TGTGCCAGCAGCCTGGGAGGCTACGGAAACACCATATATTTT. This gives the protein CASSLGGYGNTIYF.

The chain combines TRBV6-5 with TRBJ2-7, with 13 bases identical to TRBD2. V shed 8 bases, J shed 6 bases, and the junction held 7 bases outside the gene matches. This CDR3 region has 14 residues. Per germline, CDR1 MNHEY and CDR2 SVGAGI. CDR3 DNA: TGTGCCAGCGGCAGGACTAGCGGGAGCATCGAGCAGTACTTC. Translated, it gives CASGRTSGSIEQYF.